What follows are 28 T cell receptor beta chains derived from one specimen sequenced in a study of beta chain features in type 1 diabetes. Expressed TCRB transcripts were sequenced because the entire RNA isolate underwent reverse transcription. Sequenced by immunoSEQ multiplex PCR; TCRdb stores in-frame clones only, minus some. Among under 500,000 clones, around 28% were seen once, and the ten largest hold roughly 0.06%. Sequenced sample: naive CD4+ T cells from blood. Receptors originate from a man younger than 35 in good health.

V is TRBV14 and J is TRBJ1-2, with 8 bases matching TRBD1. This CDR3 has 15 residues. Germline loops: CDR1 SGHDN, CDR2 FVKESK. The V segment lost 0 bases and the J segment 0 bases; nucleotides outside the gene matches: 0. The CDR3 DNA reads as TGTGCCAGCAGCCAAGAGACAGGGGCTAACTATGGCTACACCTTC. It codes for CASSQETGANYGYTF.

This clone appeared a few times. Additional DNA sequences in this sample encode the identical CDR3. This chain connects TRBV6-5 to TRBJ2-3, with D possibly TRBD1 on 6 matching bases. CDR3 length: 14 residues. Germline CDR1 is MNHEY and CDR2 is SVGAGI. Trimming shortened V by 2 bases and J by 1 base, and 7 bases separated the two germline ends. CDR3 nucleotides: TGTGCCAGCAGTTACCGGACAGGCACAGATACGCAGTATTTT. Encoded protein: CASSYRTGTDTQYF.

This clone showed up just a few times. The chain recombines TRBV25-1 with TRBJ1-4; D is uncertain. CDR1 is MGHDK and CDR2 is SYGVNS in the germline V gene. V lost 4 bases to trimming and J lost 8 bases, with 14 bases between them. There are 14 residues in the CDR3. The DNA for the CDR3 is TGTGCCAGCAGTGCTTCAGGTCCCGGCGAAAAACTGTTTTTT. Translation gives CASSASGPGEKLFF.

The chain is built from TRBV4-1 and TRBJ2-5; 7 bases are a match to TRBD2. Germline assignment: CDR1 MGHRA and CDR2 YSYEKL. The CDR3 is 15 amino acids. With V trimmed by 1 base and J by 5 bases, 7 bases remained unmatched. The CDR3 nucleotides are TGCGCCAGCAGCCAAGCGGGGGGAGGCTTCGAGACCCAGTACTTC. Amino acids: CASSQAGGGFETQYF.

This clone was recorded a few times. CDR3 sequence reads: CAWNQDRAGGYTF. In DNA, the CDR3 is TGTGCCTGGAATCAGGACAGGGCGGGTGGCTACACCTTC. The genes are TRBV30 and TRBJ1-2, with TRBD1 matching 8 bases. This CDR3 contains 13 residues. Germline values: CDR1 GTSNPN, CDR2 SVGIG (reference sequence). V lost 4 bases, J lost 7 bases, and 8 bases stayed unmatched.

This clone showed up just a few times. The chain combines TRBV7-9 with TRBJ2-2; D unresolved. The germline V gene encodes CDR1 SEHNR and CDR2 FQNEAQ (reference sequence). This CDR3 region has 16 residues. The V gene lost 5 bases and the J gene lost 3 bases, with 16 bases spanning the gap. In nucleotides, the CDR3 is TGTGCCAGCAGCCCCGCAGCCGGGTTATACACCGGGGAGCTGTTTTTT. Its translation: CASSPAAGLYTGELFF.

The V call is TRBV28, the J call TRBJ2-7, with D tentatively TRBD1 (5 bases). The CDR3 spans 14 residues. V was shortened by 5 bases and J by 4 bases, with 15 bases between the two germline ends. Germline V CDR1 and CDR2: MDHEN, SYDVKM. The CDR3 region has the DNA TGTGCCAGCAGTCTAATCCCTCAGGGTTACGAGCAGTACTTC. Translating gives CASSLIPQGYEQYF.

The chain recombines TRBV4-3 with TRBJ2-2; 9 bases fit TRBD1. CDR3 length equals 15 residues. The J segment lost 7 bases and the V segment lost 0 bases, leaving 3 bases of the junction unmatched. CDR1 LGHNA and CDR2 YSLEER come from the germline V gene. For the CDR3, the DNA is TGCGCCAGCAGCCAAGAAGGACAGGGGAACGGGGAGCTGTTTTTT. Translating gives CASSQEGQGNGELFF.

This clone was detected a few times. This sequence joins TRBV6-4 and TRBJ2-3, with D unclear. Germline V gives CDR1 MRHNA, CDR2 SNTAGT. The CDR3 extends over 13 amino acids. Between the trimmed V and J ends, which lost 6 bases and 6 bases, there was a span of 13 bases. CDR3 sequence: CASRAPGTDTQYF. CDR3 sequence (DNA): TGTGCCAGCAGGGCGCCCGGTACCGATACGCAGTATTTT.

The chain carries TRBV7-2 and TRBJ2-5, with 12 bases that match TRBD2. The CDR3 contains 15 residues. In germline, CDR1 is SGHTA, CDR2 FQGNSA. V dropped 5 bases and J dropped 5; count of bases not matched to a gene: 6. DNA for the CDR3: TGTGCCAGCAGCCAACTAGCGGGAGGCGGTGAGACCCAGTACTTC. This translates into CASSQLAGGGETQYF.

A few counts support this clone. This sequence joins TRBV19 and TRBJ2-7; D might be TRBD1 (5 bases). This CDR3 is built from 12 residues. Germline assignment: CDR1 LNHDA and CDR2 SQIVND (reference sequence). V was trimmed by 4 bases and J by 7 bases, leaving 11 bases between them. CDR3 coding DNA: TGTGCCAGTAGTACCAGGGCCGGAGAGCAGTACTTC. Its translation is CASSTRAGEQYF.

Only a few counts were recorded for this clone. This sequence joins TRBV30 and TRBJ1-3; 7 nucleotides match TRBD1. V was pared by 4 bases and J by 7 bases, with 7 bases of the junction left unmatched. The CDR3 runs 13 residues. Germline values: CDR1 GTSNPN, CDR2 SVGIG (reference sequence). The CDR3 spells CAWTRQGGNTIYF. DNA for the CDR3: TGTGCCTGGACTAGACAGGGTGGGAACACCATATATTTT. Using reference TRBV30 and TRBJ1-3 for the parts outside the CDR3, the full variable domain is SQTIHQWPATLVQPVGSPLSLECTVEGTSNPNLYWYRQAAGRGLQLLFYSVGIGQISSEVPQNLSASRPQDRQFILSSKKLLLSDSGFYLCAWTRQGGNTIYFGEGSWLTVV.

The chain is built from TRBV7-6 and TRBJ2-5, with TRBD1 as a possible D gene (5 bases). CDR3 length equals 18 residues. Germline assignment: CDR1 SGHVS and CDR2 FNYEAQ. V was clipped by 0 bases and J by 5 bases, with 22 bases between them. The CDR3 loop reads CASSLAQVRAGRWETQYF. CDR3 DNA: TGTGCCAGCAGCTTAGCTCAGGTTCGGGCAGGGCGGTGGGAGACCCAGTACTTC.

V usage is TRBV5-1 and J usage is TRBJ2-3; 8 bases agree with TRBD1. The CDR3 loop spans 17 amino acids. Germline V gene sequence: CDR1 SGHRS, CDR2 YFSETQ. V gave up 5 bases and J gave up 6 bases; unmatched junction bases: 17. This CDR3 reads CASSPMTGTGLGDTQYF. The CDR3 DNA is TGCGCCAGCAGTCCCATGACCGGGACAGGCTTAGGCGATACGCAGTATTTT.

The chain couples TRBV7-2 to TRBJ2-7; 11 nucleotides line up with TRBD2. CDR1 is SGHTA and CDR2 is FQGNSA in the germline V gene. The V and J ends lost 1 base and 2 bases, in that order; junction bases with no gene match: 7. CDR3 length: 17 amino acids. The DNA of the CDR3 is TGTGCCAGCAGCTTAGGGACTAGCGGGCTATATCCCTACGAGCAGTACTTC. This codes for CASSLGTSGLYPYEQYF.

The gene calls are TRBV30 and TRBJ2-7, with D possibly TRBD1 on 5 matching bases. V was trimmed by 5 bases and J by 3 bases, leaving 14 bases between them. Germline loops: CDR1 GTSNPN, CDR2 SVGIG (reference sequence). This CDR3 region has 13 residues. CDR3 nucleotide sequence: TGTGCCTGGGCAAGAGACAGAGACTACGAGCAGTACTTC. This translates into CAWARDRDYEQYF.

In this sample, this clone turned up a few times. The chain carries TRBV30 and TRBJ1-1; TRBD1 might be the D (5 bases). This CDR3 contains 14 residues. Germline V gene lookup returns CDR1 GTSNPN and CDR2 SVGIG (reference sequence). V lost 7 bases and J lost 1, with 16 bases in between. CDR3 DNA: TGTGCCTACGGGGCCGGACACCCGAACACTGAAGCTTTCTTT. It specifies CAYGAGHPNTEAFF.

The rearrangement uses TRBV19 and TRBJ2-3; 10 bases are shared with TRBD2. CDR1 is LNHDA and CDR2 is SQIVND in the germline V gene (reference sequence). The junction had 7 bases not matched to a gene; V was cut back by 6 bases and J by 1 base. This CDR3 is built from 16 residues. The CDR3: CASRTGGTSGTDTQYF. For the CDR3, the DNA is TGTGCCAGTAGAACTGGGGGGACTAGCGGCACAGATACGCAGTATTTT.

This clone came up a few times. The chain couples TRBV30 to TRBJ1-5; the D gene is possibly TRBD1 (5 bases). Trimming removed 4 bases at V and 5 bases at J, with 12 bases between. Germline V gene sequence: CDR1 GTSNPN, CDR2 SVGIG (reference sequence). This CDR3 is built from 13 residues. The CDR3 reads CAWTIRADQPQHF. DNA for the CDR3: TGTGCCTGGACCATCAGGGCCGATCAGCCCCAGCATTTT.

V is TRBV18 and J is TRBJ2-7; the match to TRBD1 covers 9 bases. V shed 6 bases, J shed 3 bases, and the junction held 6 bases outside the gene matches. The CDR3 has 14 residues. The germline gives CDR1 KGHSH, CDR2 LQKENI. The CDR3 is CASSQDRGVYEQYF. For the CDR3, the DNA is TGTGCCAGCTCGCAGGACAGGGGAGTCTACGAGCAGTACTTC.

The DNA for the CDR3 is TGTGCCAGCATGGGCAGCTCCTACAATGAGCAGTTCTTC. Its translation is CASMGSSYNEQFF. The chain employs TRBV7-2 and TRBJ2-1; D is ambiguous. CDR1 and CDR2 from the germline V gene are SGHTA and FQGNSA. This CDR3 spans 13 amino acids. Trimming shortened V by 7 bases and J by 0 bases, and 7 bases separated the two germline ends.

The chain couples TRBV5-1 to TRBJ2-3, with a possible D match to TRBD1 (5 bases). The CDR3 is made up of 15 amino acids. V was pared by 0 bases and J by 5 bases, with 13 bases between. CDR1 SGHRS and CDR2 YFSETQ come from the germline V gene. The CDR3 DNA sequence: TGCGCCAGCAGCTTGGTTTCCAGGGTAGAAGATACGCAGTATTTT. Its translation: CASSLVSRVEDTQYF.

This clone was picked up a small number of times. The CDR3 DNA sequence: TGTGCCTGGAGGGCTGTCGGCGAGCAGTACTTC. Its protein is CAWRAVGEQYF. This rearrangement joins TRBV30 to TRBJ2-7; D remains unclear. This CDR3 is built from 11 residues. The V gene's germline CDR1 is GTSNPN and CDR2 SVGIG (reference sequence). The V end was cut by 3 bases, the J end by 6 bases, with 9 bases between.

This clone has just a few counts. Other DNA sequences from this sample encode an identical CDR3 as well. The V and J genes are TRBV29-1 and TRBJ1-2; a possible D gene is TRBD1 (6 bases). This CDR3 region has 12 residues. CDR1 is SQVTM, CDR2 ANQGSEA, per germline. V shed 6 bases and J shed 2 bases, with 10 bases lying between them. The CDR3 region has the DNA TGCAGCGTCGGGGGGGGCAACTATGGCTACACCTTC. Translated, it gives CSVGGGNYGYTF.

In its sample, this clone was seen a few times. The chain uses TRBV21-1 and TRBJ2-2; TRBD2 is the table's D call, not checked against the DNA. TRBV21-1 constitutes a pseudogene. The CDR3 spans 13 residues. CDR3 in DNA: TGTGCCAGCAAACCGGACTACACCGGGGAGCTGTTTTTT. Translation gives CASKPDYTGELFF.

The chain combines TRBV29-1 with TRBJ2-5; TRBD2 might be the D (6 bases). CDR1 SQVTM and CDR2 ANQGSEA come from the germline V gene. The CDR3 sequence is 14 residues long. Trimming left V 1 base short and J 3 bases short, with 12 bases between. The chain's CDR3 is CSVEALGGEETQYF. The CDR3 DNA reads TGCAGCGTTGAAGCCCTAGGCGGGGAAGAGACCCAGTACTTC.

The chain couples TRBV7-9 to TRBJ2-1; TRBD1 might be the D (5 bases). Between the trimmed V and J ends, which lost 5 bases and 4 bases, there was a span of 9 bases. CDR3 length: 13 residues. Germline CDR1 is SEHNR and CDR2 is FQNEAQ (reference sequence). DNA for the CDR3: TGTGCCAGCAGCGGACGACAGTACAATGAGCAGTTCTTC. Encoded protein: CASSGRQYNEQFF. Using reference TRBV7-9 and TRBJ2-1 for the parts outside the CDR3, the full variable domain is DTGVSQNPRHKITKRGQNVTFRCDPISEHNRLYWYRQTLGQGPEFLTYFQNEAQLEKSRLLSDRFSAERPKGSFSTLEIQRTEQGDSAMYLCASSGRQYNEQFFGPGTRLTVL.

The chain couples TRBV4-1 to TRBJ2-4; possibly TRBD1 for D (6 bases). Germline V gene lookup returns CDR1 MGHRA and CDR2 YSYEKL. The CDR3 extends over 14 amino acids. V gave up 4 bases and J gave up 6 bases, with 13 bases separating them. CDR3 loop: CASSPGTTLNIQYF. CDR3 coding DNA: TGCGCCAGCAGCCCCGGGACAACCCTAAACATTCAGTACTTC.